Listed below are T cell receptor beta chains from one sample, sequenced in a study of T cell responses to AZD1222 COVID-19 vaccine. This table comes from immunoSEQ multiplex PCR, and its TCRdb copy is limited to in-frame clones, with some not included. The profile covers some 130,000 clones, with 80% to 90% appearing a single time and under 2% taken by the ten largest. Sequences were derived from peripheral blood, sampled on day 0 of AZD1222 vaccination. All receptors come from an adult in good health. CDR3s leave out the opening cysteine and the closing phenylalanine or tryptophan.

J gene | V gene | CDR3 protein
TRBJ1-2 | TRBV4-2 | ASSQEGQLNYGYT
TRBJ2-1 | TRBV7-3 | ASSLRPGLASEQF
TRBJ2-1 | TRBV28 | ASSSRSPALGSYNEQF
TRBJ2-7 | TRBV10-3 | AISESTGYEQY
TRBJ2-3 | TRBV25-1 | ASSGNTDTQY
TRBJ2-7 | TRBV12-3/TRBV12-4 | ASATIGEQY
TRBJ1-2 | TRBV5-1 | ASSLGGEVGGYT
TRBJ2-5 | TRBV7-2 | ASSLAVGGTQY
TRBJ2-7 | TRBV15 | ATSIGADPYEQY
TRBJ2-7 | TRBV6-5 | ASSTALGVTYEQY
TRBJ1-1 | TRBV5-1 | ASSRGQGASISAF
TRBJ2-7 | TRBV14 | ASSQARGPLYEQY
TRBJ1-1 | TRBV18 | ASSPSEGFEAF
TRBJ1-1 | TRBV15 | ATSRDIGAEAEAF
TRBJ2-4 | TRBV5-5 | ASSFTPGGKNIQY
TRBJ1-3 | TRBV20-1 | SASRGRGGNTIY
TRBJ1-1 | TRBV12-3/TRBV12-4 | ASNRETPEAF
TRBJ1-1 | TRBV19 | ASLPGLMNTEAF
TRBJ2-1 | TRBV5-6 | ASSAFGQFSFYNEQF
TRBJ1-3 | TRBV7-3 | ASSLTGGGSGNTIY
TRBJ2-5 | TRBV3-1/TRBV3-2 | ASSTRTSPLQY
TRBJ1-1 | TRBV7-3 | ASSLQGMNTEAF
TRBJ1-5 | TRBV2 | ASRGQADQPQH
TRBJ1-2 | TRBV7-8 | ASSSITRLGKYT
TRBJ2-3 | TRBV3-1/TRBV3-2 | ASSRGNTDTQY
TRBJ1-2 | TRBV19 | ASSIGEGNNYGYT
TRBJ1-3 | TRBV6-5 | ASTSGNTIY
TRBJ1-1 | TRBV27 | ASGEGLNTEAF
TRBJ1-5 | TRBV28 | ASTAVTNNQPQH
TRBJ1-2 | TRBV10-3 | AISDSGRNGAGYGYT
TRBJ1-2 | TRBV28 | ASRTGGNYGYT
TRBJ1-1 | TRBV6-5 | ASSLRIGPYVGAF
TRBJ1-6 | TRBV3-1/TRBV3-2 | ASSQGDRDNSPLH
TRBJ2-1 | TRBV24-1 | ATSATDGGPLNEQF
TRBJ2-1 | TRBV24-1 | ATSDTRQGASGRAFEQF
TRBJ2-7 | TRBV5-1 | ASSLGRAEQY
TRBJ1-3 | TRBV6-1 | ASRHHSGNTIY
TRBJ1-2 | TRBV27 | ASSLLGGIGDGYT
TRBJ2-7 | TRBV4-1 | ASSQEGGQGLYEQY
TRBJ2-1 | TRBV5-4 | ATPGLAGGLASGEQF
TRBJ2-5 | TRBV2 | ASNYQGAGETQY
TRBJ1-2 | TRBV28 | ASSPPGGQRLGRKYGYT